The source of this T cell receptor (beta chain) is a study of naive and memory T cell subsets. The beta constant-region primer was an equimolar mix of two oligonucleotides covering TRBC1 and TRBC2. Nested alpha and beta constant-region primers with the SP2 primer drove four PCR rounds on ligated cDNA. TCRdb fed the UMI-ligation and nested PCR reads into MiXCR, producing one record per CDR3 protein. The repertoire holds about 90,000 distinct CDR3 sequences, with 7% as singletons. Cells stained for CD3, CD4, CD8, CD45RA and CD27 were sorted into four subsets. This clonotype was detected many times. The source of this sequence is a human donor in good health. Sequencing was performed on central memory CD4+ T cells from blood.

CDR3 bases: TGCAGTGCCGAGCATACGCACACTGAAGCTTTCTTT. As protein: CSAEHTHTEAFF. The chain recombines TRBV20-1 with TRBJ1-1; D is undetermined. The germline gives CDR1 DFQATT, CDR2 SNEGSKA (reference sequence). The CDR3 spans 12 residues. V was clipped by 6 bases and J by 3 bases, with 11 bases between them.